A single sample gave rise to the 8 T cell receptor beta chains below, sequenced in a study of blood T cell repertoires in COVID-19. The method was immunoSEQ multiplex PCR; TCRdb's version includes in-frame clones alone and lacks a portion of them. The sample includes about 180,000 clones, 83% of them seen just once. Sequenced material: peripheral blood. Every receptor here comes from a human donor in a cohort sampled during active COVID-19.

V is TRBV10-2 and J is TRBJ1-5; a possible D gene is TRBD1 (5 bases). The CDR3 loop spans 14 amino acids. Germline loops: CDR1 WSHSY, CDR2 SAAADI. V gave up 1 base and J gave up 9 bases, with 13 bases separating them. The CDR3 protein is CASSEFGAPWPQHF. CDR3 DNA: TGCGCCAGCAGTGAGTTTGGGGCCCCGTGGCCCCAGCATTTT.

V gene TRBV7-9 combines with J gene TRBJ2-3; D might be TRBD2 (6 bases). Trimming pared 1 base from V and 0 bases from J, leaving 11 bases between. The CDR3 spans 16 residues. Germline loops: CDR1 SEHNR, CDR2 FQNEAQ (reference sequence). Written as DNA, the CDR3 is TGTGCCAGCAGCTTAGATGCGGGGCCTAGCACAGATACGCAGTATTTT. Translation gives CASSLDAGPSTDTQYF. The full variable domain, its missing parts supplied by reference TRBV7-9 and TRBJ2-3, is DTGVSQNPRHKITKRGQNVTFRCDPISEHNRLYWYRQTLGQGPEFLTYFQNEAQLEKSRLLSDRFSAERPKGSFSTLEIQRTEQGDSAMYLCASSLDAGPSTDTQYFGPGTRLTVL.

This chain connects TRBV6-2 or TRBV6-3 to TRBJ1-1; no clear D. V lost 5 bases and J 0 bases, leaving 13 bases between the germline ends. This CDR3 contains 15 residues. Germline V gives CDR1 MNHEY, CDR2 SVGEGT. This CDR3 is CASSINTVMNTEAFF. The CDR3, as DNA: TGTGCCAGCAGTATCAATACAGTCATGAACACTGAAGCTTTCTTT.

The chain combines TRBV7-2 with TRBJ1-2, with a possible D match to TRBD1 (5 bases). Trimming removed 6 bases from V and 5 bases from J, with 10 bases in between. The CDR3 spans 12 residues. The germline CDR1 and CDR2 sequences are SGHTA and FQGNSA. CDR3 nucleotide sequence: TGTGCCAGCAGGGCGACAGTATATGGCTACACCTTC. Its protein product is CASRATVYGYTF.

The CDR3 DNA reads TGTGCCAGCAGCTTTAGGCAGGGGGCTGTAGAGACCCAGTACTTC. This sequence encodes CASSFRQGAVETQYF. V gene TRBV11-2 combines with J gene TRBJ2-5, with TRBD1 identical over 8 bases. In germline, CDR1 is SGHAT, CDR2 FQNNGV. V gave up 3 bases and J gave up 4 bases; unmatched junction bases: 7. The CDR3 consists of 15 residues.

The J gene is TRBJ2-7, the V gene TRBV7-8; possible D gene TRBD2, 5 bases. Germline CDR1 reads SGHVS; CDR2 reads FQNEAQ. Trimming pared 1 base from V and 4 bases from J, leaving 8 bases between. The CDR3 consists of 13 residues. This CDR3 is CASSLGSGYEQYF. CDR3 DNA sequence: TGTGCCAGCAGCTTAGGTTCGGGGTACGAGCAGTACTTC.

The chain uses TRBV11-1 and TRBJ1-1, with TRBD1 identical over 8 bases. The V gene end was trimmed by 5 bases and the J gene end by 4 bases; junction bases not matched to a gene: 12. The CDR3 totals 16 residues. Germline CDR1 is SGHAT and CDR2 is FQDESV (reference sequence). The CDR3 region has the DNA TGTGCCAGCAGCCGGTCGCAGGGGGCGCGTAGCACTGAAGCTTTCTTT. The encoded protein is CASSRSQGARSTEAFF. Together with reference TRBV11-1 and TRBJ1-1, the CDR3 gives the full variable domain: EAEVAQSPRYKITEKSQAVAFWCDPISGHATLYWYRQILGQGPELLVQFQDESVVDDSQLPKDRFSAERLKGVDSTLKIQPAELGDSAMYLCASSRSQGARSTEAFFGQGTRLTVV.

The count of this clone is one. This chain links TRBV7-9 with TRBJ2-5, with TRBD1 identical over 9 bases. Unmatched junction bases numbered 10, after V lost 3 bases and J lost 5 bases. The CDR3 is made up of 16 amino acids. Germline CDR1 is SEHNR and CDR2 is FQNEAQ (reference sequence). In DNA, the CDR3 is TGTGCCAGCAGCTTTCTCACCCCCGACAGGGGGGAGACCCAGTACTTC. Its protein is CASSFLTPDRGETQYF.